The 29 T cell receptor beta chains below all came from one sample that was sequenced in a study of shared clonotypes between healthy human individuals. Clones were sequenced by immunoSEQ multiplex PCR, and TCRdb holds only the in-frame ones, with some missing. The repertoire includes around 700,000 clones, around 78% of them detected once, and 1.5% to 2% sits in the top ten. Sequencing was performed on memory CD4+ T cells sorted from blood. Subset defined: CD45RA-negative fraction. These receptors were obtained from a woman in her twenties or thirties in good health.

This clone was counted a few times. The chain couples TRBV27 to TRBJ2-2; 8 positions agree with TRBD1. There are 16 residues in the CDR3. V dropped 8 bases and J dropped 3; count of bases not matched to a gene: 11. Germline loops: CDR1 MNHEY, CDR2 SMNVEV (reference sequence). The CDR3 DNA follows: TGTGCCAGCCAAACTCAGGGGGCTGCGGACACCGGGGAGCTGTTTTTT. Encoded protein: CASQTQGAADTGELFF.

The chain couples TRBV7-2 to TRBJ1-1; D ambiguous. Trimming took off 3 bases at V and 2 bases at J, with 7 bases between the two ends. There are 13 residues in the CDR3. Germline values: CDR1 SGHTA, CDR2 FQGNSA. CDR3 sequence (DNA): TGTGCCAGCAGCTTTATTTACAACACTGAAGCTTTCTTT. This gives the protein CASSFIYNTEAFF. Filled out from reference TRBV7-2 and TRBJ1-1, the complete variable domain reads GAGVSQSPSNKVTEKGKDVELRCDPISGHTALYWYRQSLGQGLEFLIYFQGNSAPDKSGLPSDRFSAERTGGSVSTLTIQRTQQEDSAVYLCASSFIYNTEAFFGQGTRLTVV.

This chain connects TRBV7-8 to TRBJ2-5, with a tentative D call TRBD1 (6 bases). The J call may be wrong; the DNA end is better matched by TRBJ2-7. CDR3 length equals 13 residues. Germline V gene sequence: CDR1 SGHVS, CDR2 FQNEAQ. CDR3 in DNA: TGTGCCAGCAGCTTACAGGGGAACTACGAGCAGTACTTC. This encodes CASSLQGNYEQYF.

This clone was found many times. This sample includes further DNA sequences coding for the same CDR3. This rearrangement joins TRBV28 to TRBJ1-5; a weak D match, TRBD1 (6 bases). This CDR3 is built from 15 residues. Deletions cut 3 bases from V and 2 bases from J, with 11 bases between. The germline V gene encodes CDR1 MDHEN and CDR2 SYDVKM. This CDR3 reads CASSLAGARNQPQHF. Written as DNA, the CDR3 is TGTGCCAGCAGTTTGGCAGGGGCACGCAATCAGCCCCAGCATTTT.

Regarding this clone: The sample has other DNA sequences that encode this CDR3 too. The CDR3 DNA reads TGTGCCAGCAGTTACGGGCAGAACACTGAAGCTTTCTTT. It specifies CASSYGQNTEAFF. The rearrangement joins TRBV6-6 to TRBJ1-1; D gene ambiguous. The CDR3 sequence is 13 residues long. CDR1 and CDR2 from the germline V gene are MNHNY and SVGAGI (reference sequence). Trimming removed 2 bases at V and 1 base at J, with 5 bases between.

This clone has just one count. This chain links TRBV27 with TRBJ2-5; tentatively, D is TRBD2 (6 bases). Germline-derived CDR1 and CDR2 are MNHEY and SMNVEV (reference sequence). There are 15 residues in the CDR3. Deletions cut 8 bases from V and 0 bases from J, with 16 bases between. CDR3 residues: CASSLGGTYQETQYF. The CDR3 nucleotides read TGTGCCAGCTCCCTTGGAGGGACGTACCAAGAGACCCAGTACTTC.

The chain is built from TRBV9 and TRBJ2-7; D possibly corresponds to TRBD1 (6 bases). Germline values: CDR1 SGDLS, CDR2 YYNGEE. This CDR3 region has 15 residues. V was clipped by 4 bases and J by 3 bases, with 17 bases between them. In nucleotides, the CDR3 is TGTGCCAGCAGCCCCCAACAGGGAAGTATCTACGAGCAGTACTTC. Encoded protein: CASSPQQGSIYEQYF.

The V gene is TRBV28, the J gene TRBJ2-1, with 10 bases identical to TRBD2. V dropped 6 bases and J dropped 7; count of bases not matched to a gene: 9. Germline V CDR1 and CDR2: MDHEN, SYDVKM. The length of the CDR3 is 15 residues. Here the CDR3 DNA reads TGTGCCAGCAGCCCCGATACTAGCGGGAATAATGAGCAGTTCTTC. This translates into CASSPDTSGNNEQFF.

V usage is TRBV19 and J usage is TRBJ2-7; D gene unclear. V was pared by 5 bases and J by 2 bases, with 4 bases between. The CDR3 is made up of 11 amino acids. Germline assignment: CDR1 LNHDA and CDR2 SQIVND (reference sequence). CDR3 nucleotide sequence: TGTGCCAGTAGTTCGACCTACGAGCAGTACTTC. As protein: CASSSTYEQYF.

As DNA, the CDR3 is TGTGCCAGCAGGTTCGGGACAGTGGATAATCAGCCCCAGCATTTT. This codes for CASRFGTVDNQPQHF. J is TRBJ1-5 and V is TRBV7-8; 7 bases are shared with TRBD1. The V and J ends lost 6 bases and 4 bases, in that order; junction bases with no gene match: 9. CDR3 length equals 15 residues. CDR1 SGHVS and CDR2 FQNEAQ come from the germline V gene. The full variable domain, completed using reference TRBV7-8 and TRBJ1-5, is GAGVSQSPRYKVAKRGQDVALRCDPISGHVSLFWYQQALGQGPEFLTYFQNEAQLDKSGLPSDRFFAERPEGSVSTLKIQRTQQEDSAVYLCASRFGTVDNQPQHFGDGTRLSIL.

V gene TRBV18 combines with J gene TRBJ2-1; 8 positions match TRBD1. The junction had 5 bases not matched to a gene; V was cut back by 4 bases and J by 6 bases. Germline CDR1 and CDR2: KGHSH and LQKENI. The CDR3 loop spans 14 amino acids. This chain's CDR3 is CASSRDRTSNEQFF. Here the CDR3 DNA reads TGTGCCAGCTCACGGGACAGGACCTCCAATGAGCAGTTCTTC.

In its sample, this clone was seen once. The gene calls are TRBV7-3 and TRBJ1-2; 9 bases map to TRBD1. The CDR3 covers 13 residues. Germline trimming cut 5 bases from V and 7 bases from J; bases unmatched to any gene: 5. Germline values: CDR1 SGHTA, CDR2 FQGTGA. The CDR3: CASSVGQGFGYTF. CDR3 nucleotide sequence: TGTGCCAGCAGCGTAGGACAGGGGTTTGGCTACACCTTC.

V gene TRBV29-1 combines with J gene TRBJ1-1, with TRBD1 as a possible D gene (5 bases). The CDR3 length is 14 residues. Germline V CDR1 and CDR2: SQVTM, ANQGSEA. Trimming stripped 6 bases from V and 1 base from J, with 15 bases between. The CDR3 sequence is CSVRAGRANTEAFF. The CDR3 DNA sequence: TGCAGCGTCAGGGCCGGACGAGCGAACACTGAAGCTTTCTTT.

The chain employs TRBV6-5 and TRBJ1-5; D might be TRBD1 (6 bases). CDR1 is MNHEY and CDR2 is SVGAGI in the germline V gene. The V gene lost 5 bases and the J gene lost 4 bases, with 12 bases spanning the gap. The CDR3 is 14 residues long. The CDR3 is CASSNTGTNQPQHF. In DNA form, the CDR3 reads TGTGCCAGCAGTAACACAGGGACTAATCAGCCCCAGCATTTT.

The chain employs TRBV9 and TRBJ2-3, with D possibly being TRBD1 (5 bases). Germline CDR1 and CDR2: SGDLS and YYNGEE. Trimming cost V 3 bases and J 0 bases, with 14 bases left between them. This CDR3 is 16 amino acids long. The CDR3 nucleotides read TGTGCCAGCAGCGCTTGGGGCGGACAAAGCACAGATACGCAGTATTTT. Translating gives CASSAWGGQSTDTQYF.

As DNA, the CDR3 is TGTGCCAGCACAGGGACAGGGGTCCAGGGTGAGCAGTTCTTC. Protein product: CASTGTGVQGEQFF. V gene TRBV28 combines with J gene TRBJ2-1; 10 positions agree with TRBD1. The germline gives CDR1 MDHEN, CDR2 SYDVKM. V lost 7 bases and J lost 9; bases outside the gene matches: 9. This CDR3 region has 14 residues.

The chain joins TRBV7-2 to TRBJ1-2, with D maybe TRBD1 (5 bases). This CDR3 comprises 13 residues. The V and J ends lost 4 bases and 3 bases respectively, with 9 bases between them. Germline lookup yields CDR1 SGHTA and CDR2 FQGNSA. The CDR3 reads CASSWLGDYGYTF. In DNA form, the CDR3 reads TGTGCCAGCAGCTGGTTAGGGGACTATGGCTACACCTTC.

This rearrangement joins TRBV28 to TRBJ1-4; a weak D match, TRBD1 (6 bases). From germline, CDR1 is MDHEN and CDR2 SYDVKM. V lost 2 bases to trimming and J lost 8 bases, with 12 bases between them. The CDR3 length is 14 residues. The CDR3 here is CASSLGGHEEKLFF. CDR3 DNA sequence: TGTGCCAGCAGTTTAGGGGGGCATGAAGAAAAACTGTTTTTT.

For this clone: Only one base separates this from a far larger clonotype, so it likely reflects a read error. This sequence joins TRBV27 and TRBJ2-7, with D maybe TRBD1 (6 bases). The CDR3 length is 12 residues. Trimming shortened V by 6 bases and J by 4 bases, and 10 bases separated the two germline ends. The germline V gene encodes CDR1 MNHEY and CDR2 SMNVEV (reference sequence). CDR3 protein: CASSSTGYEQYF. In nucleotides, the CDR3 is TGTGCCAGCAGCTCCACAGGGTACGAGCAGTACTTC.

The chain uses TRBV20-1 and TRBJ1-5; possibly TRBD1 for D (6 bases). Germline CDR1 is DFQATT and CDR2 is SNEGSKA (reference sequence). The V end was cut by 6 bases, the J end by 5 bases, with 8 bases between. The CDR3 is 11 residues long. CDR3 residues: CSAEGDQPQHF. CDR3 coding DNA: TGCAGTGCCGAGGGGGATCAGCCCCAGCATTTT.

The chain carries TRBV28 and TRBJ1-4; D ambiguous. The V end was cut by 6 bases, the J end by 4 bases, with 12 bases between. This CDR3 has 14 residues. CDR1 is MDHEN, CDR2 SYDVKM, per germline. CDR3 bases: TGTGCCAGCAGCCTGATCGAGGGTAATGAAAAACTGTTTTTT. This translates into CASSLIEGNEKLFF.

V and J are TRBV4-1 and TRBJ2-3, with D uncertain. The CDR3 runs to 13 residues. Trimming took 5 bases from V and 0 from J, leaving 6 bases between them. Germline lookup yields CDR1 MGHRA and CDR2 YSYEKL. CDR3 nucleotides: TGCGCCAGCAGCGCGTCGAGCACAGATACGCAGTATTTT. It translates to CASSASSTDTQYF.

The rearrangement uses TRBV5-4 and TRBJ2-3; 10 nucleotides line up with TRBD2. The CDR3 totals 15 residues. The germline CDR1 and CDR2 sequences are SGHNT and YYREEE (reference sequence). V was pared by 4 bases and J by 3 bases, with 5 bases of the junction left unmatched. The CDR3 reads CASSGSTSGTDTQYF. As DNA, the CDR3 is TGTGCCAGCAGCGGATCGACTAGCGGGACAGATACGCAGTATTTT.

The chain carries TRBV27 and TRBJ2-1; TRBD2 agrees at 10 bases. The CDR3 totals 16 residues. Germline loops: CDR1 MNHEY, CDR2 SMNVEV (reference sequence). The V segment lost 5 bases and the J segment 7 bases; nucleotides outside the gene matches: 11. CDR3 nucleotide sequence: TGTGCCAGCAGTCCCTTGGCTAGCGGGAGTTTAAATGAGCAGTTCTTC. This codes for CASSPLASGSLNEQFF.

This clone was detected once. This chain links TRBV10-1 with TRBJ2-1; 13 bases line up with TRBD2. V lost 5 bases and J lost 0; bases outside the gene matches: 10. Germline V gives CDR1 WNHNN, CDR2 SYGVQD (reference sequence). The length of the CDR3 is 19 residues. The DNA for the CDR3 is TGCGCCAGCAGTAGTTCGGGACTAGCGGGACGGAGCTCCTACAATGAGCAGTTCTTC. It yields the protein CASSSSGLAGRSSYNEQFF.

The chain couples TRBV5-6 to TRBJ2-4; possible D gene TRBD2, 6 bases. This CDR3 region has 17 residues. Trimming pared 4 bases from V and 2 bases from J, leaving 19 bases between. Germline assignment: CDR1 SGHDT and CDR2 YYEEEE. The CDR3 nucleotides read TGTGCCAGCAGCCCTCTCCTTACTAGCACTCCCAAAAACATTCAGTACTTC. Its protein product is CASSPLLTSTPKNIQYF.

J is TRBJ2-5 and V is TRBV5-1; 9 bases match TRBD1. The junction had 6 bases not matched to a gene; V was cut back by 2 bases and J by 1 base. Germline V gene sequence: CDR1 SGHRS, CDR2 YFSETQ. This CDR3 is built from 16 residues. CDR3 nucleotide sequence: TGCGCCAGCAGCTTACAGGGGGCGCGTCTCCAAGAGACCCAGTACTTC. Translating gives CASSLQGARLQETQYF.

The genes are TRBV5-1 and TRBJ2-5; D is unclear. The germline gives CDR1 SGHRS, CDR2 YFSETQ. The CDR3 covers 12 residues. Trimming took off 4 bases at V and 5 bases at J, with 9 bases between the two ends. This CDR3 reads CASSDPGETQYF. The DNA of the CDR3 is TGCGCCAGCAGCGATCCCGGGGAGACCCAGTACTTC.

This clone appeared many times. This rearrangement joins TRBV21-1 to TRBJ2-2; the listed D gene, TRBD1, was not tested against the DNA. TRBV21-1 is a pseudogene. CDR3 length equals 15 residues. CDR3 nucleotides: TGTGCCAGCAGCCGCCAGGCTGAGAACACCGGGGAGCTGTTTTTT. This encodes CASSRQAENTGELFF.